This T cell receptor beta chain was captured in a study of T cell changes during pregnancy in multiple sclerosis. Germline CDR1 is MNHEY and CDR2 is SMNVEV (reference sequence). The CDR3 loop spans 16 amino acids. The V and J ends lost 1 base and 5 bases, in that order; junction bases with no gene match: 6. The protocol was immunoSEQ multiplex PCR, while the TCRdb copy is restricted to in-frame clones and leaves out a portion. Of about 40,000 clones detected, about 90% appear once; the ten largest clones hold around 0.73%. The sequencing here drew on CD4+ T cells from peripheral blood mononuclear cells, taken before pregnancy. The chain uses TRBV27 and TRBJ2-1, with 9 bases identical to TRBD1. The sequence was obtained from a female donor with multiple sclerosis, enrolled in a pregnancy study. The CDR3 spells CASSLLGQGPHNEQFF. CDR3 bases: TGTGCCAGCAGTTTATTAGGACAGGGGCCACACAATGAGCAGTTCTTC.